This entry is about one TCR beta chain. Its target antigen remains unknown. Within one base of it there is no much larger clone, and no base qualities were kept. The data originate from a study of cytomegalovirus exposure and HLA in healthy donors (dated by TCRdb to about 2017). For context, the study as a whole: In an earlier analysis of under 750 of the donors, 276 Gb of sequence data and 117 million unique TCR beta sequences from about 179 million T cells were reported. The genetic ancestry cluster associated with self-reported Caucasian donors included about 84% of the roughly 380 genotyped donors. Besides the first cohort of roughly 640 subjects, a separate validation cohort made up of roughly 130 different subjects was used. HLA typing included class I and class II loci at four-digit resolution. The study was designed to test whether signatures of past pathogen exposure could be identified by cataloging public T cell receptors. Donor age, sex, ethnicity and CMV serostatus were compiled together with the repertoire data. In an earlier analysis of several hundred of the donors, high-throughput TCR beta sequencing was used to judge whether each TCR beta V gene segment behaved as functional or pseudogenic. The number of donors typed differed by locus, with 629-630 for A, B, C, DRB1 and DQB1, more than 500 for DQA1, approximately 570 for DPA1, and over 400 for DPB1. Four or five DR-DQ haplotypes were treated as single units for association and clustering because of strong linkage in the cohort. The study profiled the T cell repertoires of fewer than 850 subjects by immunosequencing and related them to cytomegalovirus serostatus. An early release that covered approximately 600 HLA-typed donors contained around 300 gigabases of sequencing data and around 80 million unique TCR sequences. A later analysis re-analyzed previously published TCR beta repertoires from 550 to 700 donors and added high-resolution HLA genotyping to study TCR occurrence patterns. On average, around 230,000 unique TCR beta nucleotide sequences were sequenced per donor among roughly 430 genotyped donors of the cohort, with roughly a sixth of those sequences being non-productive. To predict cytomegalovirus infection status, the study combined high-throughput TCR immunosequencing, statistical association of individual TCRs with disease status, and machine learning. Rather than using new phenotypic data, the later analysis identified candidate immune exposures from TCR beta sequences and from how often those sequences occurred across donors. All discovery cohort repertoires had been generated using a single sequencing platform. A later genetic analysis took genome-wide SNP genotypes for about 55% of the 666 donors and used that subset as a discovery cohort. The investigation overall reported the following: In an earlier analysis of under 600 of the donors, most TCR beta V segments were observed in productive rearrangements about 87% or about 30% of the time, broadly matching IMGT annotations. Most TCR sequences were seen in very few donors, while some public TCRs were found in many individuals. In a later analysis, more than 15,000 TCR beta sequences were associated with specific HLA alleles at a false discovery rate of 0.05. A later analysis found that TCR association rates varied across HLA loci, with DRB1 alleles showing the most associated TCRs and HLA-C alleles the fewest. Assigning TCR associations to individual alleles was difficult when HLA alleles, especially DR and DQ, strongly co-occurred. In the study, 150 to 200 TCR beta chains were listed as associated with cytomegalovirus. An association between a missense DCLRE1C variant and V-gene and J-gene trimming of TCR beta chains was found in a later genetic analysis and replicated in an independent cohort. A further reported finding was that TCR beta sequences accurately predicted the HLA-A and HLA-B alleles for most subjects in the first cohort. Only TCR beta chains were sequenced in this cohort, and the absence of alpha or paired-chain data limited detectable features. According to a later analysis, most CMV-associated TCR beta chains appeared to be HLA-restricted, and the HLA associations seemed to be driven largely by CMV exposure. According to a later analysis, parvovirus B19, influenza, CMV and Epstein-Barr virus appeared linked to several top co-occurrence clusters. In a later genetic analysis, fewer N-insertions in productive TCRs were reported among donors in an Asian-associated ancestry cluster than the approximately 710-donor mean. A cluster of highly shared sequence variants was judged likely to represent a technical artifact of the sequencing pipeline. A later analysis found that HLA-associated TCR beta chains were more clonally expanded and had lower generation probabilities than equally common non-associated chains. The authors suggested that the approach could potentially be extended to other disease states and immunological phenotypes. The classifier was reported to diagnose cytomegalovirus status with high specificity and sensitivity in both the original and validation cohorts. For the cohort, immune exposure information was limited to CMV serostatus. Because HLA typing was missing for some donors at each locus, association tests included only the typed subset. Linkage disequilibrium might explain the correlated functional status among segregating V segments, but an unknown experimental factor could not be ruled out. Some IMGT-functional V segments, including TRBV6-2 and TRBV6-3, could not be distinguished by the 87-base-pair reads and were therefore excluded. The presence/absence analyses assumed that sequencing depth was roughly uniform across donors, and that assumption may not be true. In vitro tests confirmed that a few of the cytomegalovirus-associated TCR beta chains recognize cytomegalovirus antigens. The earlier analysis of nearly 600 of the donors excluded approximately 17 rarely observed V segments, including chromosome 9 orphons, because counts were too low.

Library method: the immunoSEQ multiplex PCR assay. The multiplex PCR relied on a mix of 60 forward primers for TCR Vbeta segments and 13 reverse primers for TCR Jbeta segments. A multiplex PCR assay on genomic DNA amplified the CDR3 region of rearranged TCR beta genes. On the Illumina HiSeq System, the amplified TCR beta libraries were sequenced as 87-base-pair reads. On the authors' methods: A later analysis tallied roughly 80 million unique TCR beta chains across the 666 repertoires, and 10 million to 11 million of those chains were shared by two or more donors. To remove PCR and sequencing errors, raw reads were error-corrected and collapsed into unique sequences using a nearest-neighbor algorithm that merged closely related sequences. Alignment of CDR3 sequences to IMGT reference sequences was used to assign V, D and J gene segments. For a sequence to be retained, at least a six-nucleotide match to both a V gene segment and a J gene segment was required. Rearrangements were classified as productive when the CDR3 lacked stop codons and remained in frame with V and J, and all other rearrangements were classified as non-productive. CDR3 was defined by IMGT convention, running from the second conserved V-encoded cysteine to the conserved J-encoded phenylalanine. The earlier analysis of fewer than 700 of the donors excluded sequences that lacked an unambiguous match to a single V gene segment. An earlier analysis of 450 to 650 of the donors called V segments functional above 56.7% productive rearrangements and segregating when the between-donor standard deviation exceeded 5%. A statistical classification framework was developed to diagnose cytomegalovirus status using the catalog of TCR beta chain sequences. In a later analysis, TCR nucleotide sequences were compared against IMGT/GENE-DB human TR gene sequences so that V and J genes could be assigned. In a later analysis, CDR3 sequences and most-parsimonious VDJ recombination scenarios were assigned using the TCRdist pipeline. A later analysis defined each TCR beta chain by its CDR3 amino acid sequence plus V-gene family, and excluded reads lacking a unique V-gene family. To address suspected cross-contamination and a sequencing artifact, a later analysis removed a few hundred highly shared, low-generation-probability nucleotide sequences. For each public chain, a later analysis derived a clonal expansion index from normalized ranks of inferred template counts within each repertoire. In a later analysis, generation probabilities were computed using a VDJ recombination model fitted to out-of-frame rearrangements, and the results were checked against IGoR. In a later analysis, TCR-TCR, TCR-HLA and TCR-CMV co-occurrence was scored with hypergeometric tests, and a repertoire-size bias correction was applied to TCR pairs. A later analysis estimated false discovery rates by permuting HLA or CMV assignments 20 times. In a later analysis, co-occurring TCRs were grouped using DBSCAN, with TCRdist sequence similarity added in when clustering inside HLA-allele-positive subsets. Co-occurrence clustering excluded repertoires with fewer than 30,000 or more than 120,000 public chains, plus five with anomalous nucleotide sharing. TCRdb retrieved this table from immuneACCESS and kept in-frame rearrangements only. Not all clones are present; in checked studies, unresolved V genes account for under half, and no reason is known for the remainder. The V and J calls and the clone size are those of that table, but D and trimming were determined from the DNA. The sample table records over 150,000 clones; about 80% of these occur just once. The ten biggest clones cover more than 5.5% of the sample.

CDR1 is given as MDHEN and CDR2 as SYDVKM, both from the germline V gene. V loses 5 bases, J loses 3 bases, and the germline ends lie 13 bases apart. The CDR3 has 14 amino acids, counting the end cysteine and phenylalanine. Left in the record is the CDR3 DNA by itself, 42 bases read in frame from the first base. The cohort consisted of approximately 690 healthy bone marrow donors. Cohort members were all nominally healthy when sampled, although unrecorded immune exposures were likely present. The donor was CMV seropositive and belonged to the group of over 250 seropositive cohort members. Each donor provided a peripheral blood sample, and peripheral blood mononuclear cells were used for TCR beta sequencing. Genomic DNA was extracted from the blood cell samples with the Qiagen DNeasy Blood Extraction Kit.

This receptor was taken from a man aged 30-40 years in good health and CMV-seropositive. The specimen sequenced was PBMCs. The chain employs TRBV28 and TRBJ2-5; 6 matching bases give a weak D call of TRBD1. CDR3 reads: CASSRLDSKETQYF. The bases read TGTGCCAGCAGTCGACTGGACAGCAAAGAGACCCAGTACTTC.